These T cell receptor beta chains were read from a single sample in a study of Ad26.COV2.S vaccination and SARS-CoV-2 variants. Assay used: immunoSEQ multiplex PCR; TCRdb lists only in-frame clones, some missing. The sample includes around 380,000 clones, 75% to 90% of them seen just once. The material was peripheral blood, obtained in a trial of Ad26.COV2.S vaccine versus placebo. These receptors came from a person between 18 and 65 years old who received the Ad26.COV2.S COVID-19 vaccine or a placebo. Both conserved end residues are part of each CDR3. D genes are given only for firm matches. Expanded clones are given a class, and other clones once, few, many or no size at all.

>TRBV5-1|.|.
CASSLAGEEGEAFF
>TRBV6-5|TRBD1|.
CASSQGAHTEAFF
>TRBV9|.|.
CASSLRGHYGYTF
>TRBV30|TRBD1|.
CAWSDRGPSYEQYF
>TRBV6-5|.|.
CASRLQRPGYTF
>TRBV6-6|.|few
CASSPSPFSGNTIYF
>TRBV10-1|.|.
CASSRDKTYGYTF
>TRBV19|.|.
CASSIVHLGEQNQPQHF
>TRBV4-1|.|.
CASSHPDRTLGSGQYF
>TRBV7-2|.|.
CASSPFQGANEQFF
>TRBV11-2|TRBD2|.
CASSLSFGLAAPEQFF
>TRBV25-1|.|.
CASSEYMEGGGRNNEQFF
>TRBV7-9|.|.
CASSLGGHYGYTF
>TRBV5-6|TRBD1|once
CASSSRGWKETQYF
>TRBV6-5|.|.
CASSLTANTEAFF
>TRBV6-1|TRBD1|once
CASSEDRGPGDGYTF
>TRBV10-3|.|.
CAISQADNQPQHF
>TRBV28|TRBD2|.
CATAGGRTASSGANVLTF
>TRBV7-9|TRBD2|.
CASSLDGGGPYEQYF
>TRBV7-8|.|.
CASSSERQLNTEAFF
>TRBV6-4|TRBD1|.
CASSVNRGRGDTEAFF
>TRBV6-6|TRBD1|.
CASTLTGGGRETQYF
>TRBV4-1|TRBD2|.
CASSQGGLVYNEQFF
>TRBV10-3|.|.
CAISESIRYEQYF
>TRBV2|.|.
CASSELLAQKNTEAFF
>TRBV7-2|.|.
CASSAQGREDTEAFF
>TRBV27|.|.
CASSLEAGGGNSPLHF
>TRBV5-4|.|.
CASSPRQPNYGYTF
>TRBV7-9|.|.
CASSPRGTYGYTF
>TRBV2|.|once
CASSELGLEDTGELFF
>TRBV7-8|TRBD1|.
CASSERLFGQGWNQPQHF
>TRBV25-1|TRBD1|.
CASSDWDRGYEQYF
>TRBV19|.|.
CASSRDGETTGELFF
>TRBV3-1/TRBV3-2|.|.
CASSPYSGGGTEAFF
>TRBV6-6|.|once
CASLRDLSDNQPQHF
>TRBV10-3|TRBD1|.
CAISPGQGGGYTF
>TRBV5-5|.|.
CASSLETNYGYTF
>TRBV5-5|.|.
CASSSDLRAFF
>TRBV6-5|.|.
CASPDPGKYEQYF
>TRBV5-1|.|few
CASSLDWGPVTQYF
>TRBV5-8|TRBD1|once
CASSSDRGRRPSGNTIYF
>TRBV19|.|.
CASGDSWGPDTQYF
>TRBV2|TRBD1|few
CASSARDRDLNTEAFF
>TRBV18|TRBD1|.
CASSTGQAQETQYF
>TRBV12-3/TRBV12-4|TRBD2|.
CASSSGGGEQFF
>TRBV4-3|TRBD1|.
CASSQHRDRAYEQYF
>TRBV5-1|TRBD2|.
CASSPLKAGGLNEQFF
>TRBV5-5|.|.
CASSFNGGLNTEAFF
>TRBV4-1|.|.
CASRGEQETQYF
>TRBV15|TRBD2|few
CATSRILATDTQYF
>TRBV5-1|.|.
CASSLERGGTDTQYF
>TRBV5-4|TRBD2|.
CASSPPDLAGGVETQYF
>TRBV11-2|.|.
CASSSAPGRAFF